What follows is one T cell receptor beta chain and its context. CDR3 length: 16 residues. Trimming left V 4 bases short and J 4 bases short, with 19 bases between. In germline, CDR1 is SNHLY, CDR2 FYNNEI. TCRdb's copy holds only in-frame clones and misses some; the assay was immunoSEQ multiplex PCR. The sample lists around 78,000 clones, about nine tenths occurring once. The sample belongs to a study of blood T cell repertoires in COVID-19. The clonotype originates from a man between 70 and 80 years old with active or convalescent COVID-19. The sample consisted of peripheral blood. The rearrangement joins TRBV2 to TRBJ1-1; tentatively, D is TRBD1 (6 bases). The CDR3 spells CASSAYYRESGTEAFF. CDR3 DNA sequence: TGTGCCAGCAGTGCCTATTACAGGGAATCGGGCACTGAAGCTTTCTTT.